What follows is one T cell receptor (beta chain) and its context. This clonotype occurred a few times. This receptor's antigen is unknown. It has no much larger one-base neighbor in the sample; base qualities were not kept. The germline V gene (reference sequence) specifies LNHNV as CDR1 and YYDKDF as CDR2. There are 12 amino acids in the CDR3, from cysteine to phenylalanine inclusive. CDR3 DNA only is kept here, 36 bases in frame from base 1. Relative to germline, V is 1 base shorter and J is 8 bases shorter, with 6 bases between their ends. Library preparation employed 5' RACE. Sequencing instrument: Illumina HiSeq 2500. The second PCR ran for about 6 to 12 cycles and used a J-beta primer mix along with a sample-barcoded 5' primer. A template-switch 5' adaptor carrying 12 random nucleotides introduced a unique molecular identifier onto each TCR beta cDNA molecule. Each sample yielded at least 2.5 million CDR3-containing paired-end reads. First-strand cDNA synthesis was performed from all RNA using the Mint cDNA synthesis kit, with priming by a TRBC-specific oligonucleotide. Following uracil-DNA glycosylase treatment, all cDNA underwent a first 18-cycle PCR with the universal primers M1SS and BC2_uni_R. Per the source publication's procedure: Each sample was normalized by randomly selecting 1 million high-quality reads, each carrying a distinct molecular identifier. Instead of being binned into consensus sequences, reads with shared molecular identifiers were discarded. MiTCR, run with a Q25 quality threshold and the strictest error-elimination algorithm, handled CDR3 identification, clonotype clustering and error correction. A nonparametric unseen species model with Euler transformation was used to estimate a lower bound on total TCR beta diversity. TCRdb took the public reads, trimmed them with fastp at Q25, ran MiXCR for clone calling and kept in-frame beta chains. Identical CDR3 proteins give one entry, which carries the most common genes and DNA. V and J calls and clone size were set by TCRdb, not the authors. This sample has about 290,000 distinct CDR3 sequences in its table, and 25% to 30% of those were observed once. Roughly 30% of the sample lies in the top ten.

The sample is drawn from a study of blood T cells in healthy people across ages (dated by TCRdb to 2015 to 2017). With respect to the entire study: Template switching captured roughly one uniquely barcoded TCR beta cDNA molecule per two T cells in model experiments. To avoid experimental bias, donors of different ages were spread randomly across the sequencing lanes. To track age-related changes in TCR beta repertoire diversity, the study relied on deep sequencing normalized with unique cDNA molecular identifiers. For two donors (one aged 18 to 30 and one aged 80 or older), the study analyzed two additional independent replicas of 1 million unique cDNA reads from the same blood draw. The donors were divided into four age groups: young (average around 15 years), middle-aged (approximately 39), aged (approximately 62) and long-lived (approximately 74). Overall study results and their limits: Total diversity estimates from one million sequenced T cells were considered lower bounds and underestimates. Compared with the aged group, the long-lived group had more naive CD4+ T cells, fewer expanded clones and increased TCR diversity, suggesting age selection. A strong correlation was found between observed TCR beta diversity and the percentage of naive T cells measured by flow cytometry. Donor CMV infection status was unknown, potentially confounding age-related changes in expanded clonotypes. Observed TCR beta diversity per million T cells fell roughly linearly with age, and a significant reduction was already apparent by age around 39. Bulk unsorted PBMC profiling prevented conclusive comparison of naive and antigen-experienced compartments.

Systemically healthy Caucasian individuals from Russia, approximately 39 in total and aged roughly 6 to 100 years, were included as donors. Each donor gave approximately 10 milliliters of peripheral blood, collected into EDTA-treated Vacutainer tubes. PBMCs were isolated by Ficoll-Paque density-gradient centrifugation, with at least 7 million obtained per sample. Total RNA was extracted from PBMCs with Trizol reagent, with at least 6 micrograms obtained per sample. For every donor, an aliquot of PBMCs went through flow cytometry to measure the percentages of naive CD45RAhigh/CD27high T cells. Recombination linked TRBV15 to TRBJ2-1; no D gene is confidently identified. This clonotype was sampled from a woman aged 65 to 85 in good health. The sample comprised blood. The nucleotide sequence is TGTGCCACCAGCAGAGGCCGGGATGAGCAGTTCTTC. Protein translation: CATSRGRDEQFF. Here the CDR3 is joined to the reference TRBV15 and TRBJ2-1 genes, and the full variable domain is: DAMVIQNPRYQVTQFGKPVTLSCSQTLNHNVMYWYQQKSSQAPKLLFHYYDKDFNNEADTPDNFQSRRPNTSFCFLDIRSPGLGDTAMYLCATSRGRDEQFFGPGTRLTVL.